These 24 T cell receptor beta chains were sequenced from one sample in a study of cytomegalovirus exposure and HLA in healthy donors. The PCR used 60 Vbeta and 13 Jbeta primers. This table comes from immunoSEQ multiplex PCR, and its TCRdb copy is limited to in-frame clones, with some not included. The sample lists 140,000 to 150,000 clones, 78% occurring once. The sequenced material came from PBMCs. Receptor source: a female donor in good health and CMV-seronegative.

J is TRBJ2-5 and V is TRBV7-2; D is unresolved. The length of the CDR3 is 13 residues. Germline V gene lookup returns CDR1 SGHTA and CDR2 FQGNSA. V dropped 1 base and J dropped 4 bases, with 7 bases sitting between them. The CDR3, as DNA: TGTGCCAGCAGCTTAGGGTTGAGAGAGACCCAGTACTTC. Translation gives CASSLGLRETQYF.

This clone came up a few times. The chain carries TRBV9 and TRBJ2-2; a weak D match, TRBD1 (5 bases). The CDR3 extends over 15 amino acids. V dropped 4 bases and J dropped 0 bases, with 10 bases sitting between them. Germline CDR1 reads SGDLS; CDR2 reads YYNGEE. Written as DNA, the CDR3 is TGTGCCAGCAGCCCCAGACAGCCGAACACCGGGGAGCTGTTTTTT. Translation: CASSPRQPNTGELFF. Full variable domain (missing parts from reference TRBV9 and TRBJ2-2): DSGVTQTPKHLITATGQRVTLRCSPRSGDLSVYWYQQSLDQGLQFLIQYYNGEERAKGNILERFSAQQFPDLHSELNLSSLELGDSALYFCASSPRQPNTGELFFGEGSRLTVL.

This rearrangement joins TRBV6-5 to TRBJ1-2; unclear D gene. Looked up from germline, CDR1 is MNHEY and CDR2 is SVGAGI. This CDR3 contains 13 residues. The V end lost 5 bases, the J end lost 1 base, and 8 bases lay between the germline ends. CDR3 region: CASSRSVNYGYTF. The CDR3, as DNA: TGTGCCAGCAGTCGGAGCGTTAACTATGGCTACACCTTC.

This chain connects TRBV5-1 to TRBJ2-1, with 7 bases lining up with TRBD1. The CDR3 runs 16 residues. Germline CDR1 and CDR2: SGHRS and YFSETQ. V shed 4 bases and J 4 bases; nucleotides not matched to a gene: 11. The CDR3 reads CASSPRWTGSYNEQFF. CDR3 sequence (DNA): TGCGCCAGCAGCCCGAGATGGACAGGTTCTTACAATGAGCAGTTCTTC.

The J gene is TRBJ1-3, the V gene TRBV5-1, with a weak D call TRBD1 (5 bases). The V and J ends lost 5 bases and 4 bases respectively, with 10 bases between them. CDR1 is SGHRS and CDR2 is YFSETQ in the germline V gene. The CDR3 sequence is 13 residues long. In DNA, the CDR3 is TGCGCCAGCAGGGAGACAGACGGAAACACCATATATTTT. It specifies CASRETDGNTIYF.

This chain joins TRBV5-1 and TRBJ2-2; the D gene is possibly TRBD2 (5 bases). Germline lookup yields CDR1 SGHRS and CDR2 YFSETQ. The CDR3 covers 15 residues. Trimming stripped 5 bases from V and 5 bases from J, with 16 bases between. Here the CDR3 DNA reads TGCGCCAGCAGACCGACACCACCGGGAACCGGGGAGCTGTTTTTT. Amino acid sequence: CASRPTPPGTGELFF.

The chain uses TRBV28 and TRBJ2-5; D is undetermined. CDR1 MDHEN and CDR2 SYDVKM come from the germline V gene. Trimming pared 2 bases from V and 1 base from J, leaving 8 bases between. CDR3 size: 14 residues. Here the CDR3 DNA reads TGTGCCAGCAGTTTAAGTGCGCTCCAAGAGACCCAGTACTTC. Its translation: CASSLSALQETQYF.

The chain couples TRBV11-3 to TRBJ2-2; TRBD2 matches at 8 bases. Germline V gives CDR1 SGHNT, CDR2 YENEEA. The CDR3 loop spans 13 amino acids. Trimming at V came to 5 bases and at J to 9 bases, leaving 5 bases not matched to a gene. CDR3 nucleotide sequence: TGTGCCAGCAGCCATCGGGGGGGGCGGGAGCTGTTTTTT. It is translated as CASSHRGGRELFF.

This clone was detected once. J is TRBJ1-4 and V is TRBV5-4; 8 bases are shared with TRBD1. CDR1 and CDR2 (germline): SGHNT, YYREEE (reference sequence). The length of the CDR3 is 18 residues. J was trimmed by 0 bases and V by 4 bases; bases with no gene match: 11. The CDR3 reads CASSARRTGSATNEKLFF. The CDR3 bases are TGTGCCAGCAGCGCGCGACGGACAGGGTCGGCAACTAATGAAAAACTGTTTTTT.

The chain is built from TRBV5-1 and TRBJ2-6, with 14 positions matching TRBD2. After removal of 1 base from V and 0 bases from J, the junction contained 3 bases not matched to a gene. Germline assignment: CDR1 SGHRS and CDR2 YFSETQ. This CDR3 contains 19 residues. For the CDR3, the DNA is TGCGCCAGCAGCTTGTTCGGGACTAGCGGGAGCTCTGGGGCCAACGTCCTGACTTTC. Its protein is CASSLFGTSGSSGANVLTF.

The CDR3 region is CASRPYVSAYEQYF. CDR3 sequence (DNA): TGTGCCAGCAGGCCTTACGTTAGTGCCTACGAGCAGTACTTC. The chain recombines TRBV6-5 with TRBJ2-7; D uncertain. Germline V gives CDR1 MNHEY, CDR2 SVGAGI. This CDR3 region has 14 residues. V was clipped by 6 bases and J by 2 bases, with 14 bases between them.

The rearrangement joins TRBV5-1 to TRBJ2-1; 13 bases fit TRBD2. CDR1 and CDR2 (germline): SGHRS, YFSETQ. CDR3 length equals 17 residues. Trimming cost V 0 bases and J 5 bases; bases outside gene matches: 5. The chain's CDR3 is CASSLGLAGGHDNEQFF. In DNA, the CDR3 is TGCGCCAGCAGCTTGGGACTAGCGGGGGGCCATGACAATGAGCAGTTCTTC.

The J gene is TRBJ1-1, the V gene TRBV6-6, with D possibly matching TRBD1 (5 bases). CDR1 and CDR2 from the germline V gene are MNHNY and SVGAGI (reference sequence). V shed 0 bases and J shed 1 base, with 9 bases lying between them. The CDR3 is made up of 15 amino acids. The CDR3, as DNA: TGTGCCAGCAGTTACTCGGGAGGGGAGAACACTGAAGCTTTCTTT. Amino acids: CASSYSGGENTEAFF.

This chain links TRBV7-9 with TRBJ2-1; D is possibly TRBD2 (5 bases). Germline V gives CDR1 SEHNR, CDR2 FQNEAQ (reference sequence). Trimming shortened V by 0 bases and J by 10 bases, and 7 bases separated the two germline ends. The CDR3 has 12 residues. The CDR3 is CASSLAASEQFF. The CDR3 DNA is TGTGCCAGCAGCTTAGCGGCTAGCGAGCAGTTCTTC.

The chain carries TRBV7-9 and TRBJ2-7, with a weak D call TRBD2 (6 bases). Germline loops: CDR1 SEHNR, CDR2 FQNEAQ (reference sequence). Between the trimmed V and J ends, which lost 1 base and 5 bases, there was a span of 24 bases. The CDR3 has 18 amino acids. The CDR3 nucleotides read TGTGCCAGCAGCTTAGGGGTGACTAGTTCCTCCCCACGAAACGAGCAGTACTTC. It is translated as CASSLGVTSSSPRNEQYF.

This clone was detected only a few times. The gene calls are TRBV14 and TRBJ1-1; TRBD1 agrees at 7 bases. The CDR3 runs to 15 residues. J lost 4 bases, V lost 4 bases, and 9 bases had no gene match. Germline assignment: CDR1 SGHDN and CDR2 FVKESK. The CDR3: CASSPTQGVGTEAFF. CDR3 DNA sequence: TGTGCCAGCAGCCCGACCCAGGGGGTTGGCACTGAAGCTTTCTTT.

DNA for the CDR3: TGTGCCAGCAGACCAACAGGGGAAGATGGCTACACCTTC. Translating gives CASRPTGEDGYTF. This chain joins TRBV28 and TRBJ1-2; 7 nucleotides match TRBD1. The trim removed 6 bases at V and 6 bases at J, leaving 7 bases unmatched. Germline-derived CDR1 and CDR2 are MDHEN and SYDVKM. The CDR3 runs 13 residues.

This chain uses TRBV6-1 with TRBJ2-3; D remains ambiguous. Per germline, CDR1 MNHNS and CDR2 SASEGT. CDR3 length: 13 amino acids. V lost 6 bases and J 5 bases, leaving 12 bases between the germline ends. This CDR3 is CASRQNSGDTQYF. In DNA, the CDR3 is TGTGCCAGCAGACAGAATTCTGGAGATACGCAGTATTTT.

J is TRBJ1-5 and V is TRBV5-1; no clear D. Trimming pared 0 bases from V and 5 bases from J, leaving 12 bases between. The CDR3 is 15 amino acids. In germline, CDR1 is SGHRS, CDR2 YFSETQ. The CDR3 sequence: CASSLGGREDQPQHF. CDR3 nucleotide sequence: TGCGCCAGCAGCTTGGGAGGGAGAGAGGATCAGCCCCAGCATTTT. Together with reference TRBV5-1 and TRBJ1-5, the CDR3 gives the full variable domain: KAGVTQTPRYLIKTRGQQVTLSCSPISGHRSVSWYQQTPGQGLQFLFEYFSETQRNKGNFPGRFSGRQFSNSRSEMNVSTLELGDSALYLCASSLGGREDQPQHFGDGTRLSIL.

CDR3 sequence reads: CAWRGGLYEQYF. CDR3 sequence (DNA): TGTGCCTGGAGGGGGGGGCTCTACGAGCAGTACTTC. The chain recombines TRBV30 with TRBJ2-7; possibly TRBD2 for D (7 bases). With 3 bases removed from V and 3 bases from J, the gap between germline ends came to 9 bases. Germline V gives CDR1 GTSNPN, CDR2 SVGIG (reference sequence). The CDR3 contains 12 residues.

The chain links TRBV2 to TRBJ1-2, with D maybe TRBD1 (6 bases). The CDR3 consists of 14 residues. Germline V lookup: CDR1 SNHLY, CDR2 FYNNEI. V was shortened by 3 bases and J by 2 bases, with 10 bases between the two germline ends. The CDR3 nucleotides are TGTGCCAGCAGTGAGACAGGCGGGAACTATGGCTACACCTTC. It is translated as CASSETGGNYGYTF.

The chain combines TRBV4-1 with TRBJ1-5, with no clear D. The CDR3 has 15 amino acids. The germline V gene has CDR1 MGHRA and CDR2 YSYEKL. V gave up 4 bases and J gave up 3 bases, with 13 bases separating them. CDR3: CASSPSWQDNQPQHF. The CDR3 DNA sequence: TGCGCCAGCAGCCCCAGCTGGCAGGACAATCAGCCCCAGCATTTT.

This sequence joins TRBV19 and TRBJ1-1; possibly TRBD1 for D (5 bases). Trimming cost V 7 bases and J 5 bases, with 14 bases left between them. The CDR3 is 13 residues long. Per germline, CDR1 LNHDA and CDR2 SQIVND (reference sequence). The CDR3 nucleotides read TGTGCCAGTAAACCGGGGGGAGGAACTGAAGCTTTCTTT. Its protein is CASKPGGGTEAFF.

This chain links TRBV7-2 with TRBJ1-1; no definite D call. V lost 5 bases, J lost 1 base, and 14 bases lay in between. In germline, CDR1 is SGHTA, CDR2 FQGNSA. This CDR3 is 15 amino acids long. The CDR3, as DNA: TGTGCCAGCAGCCCCTACCGATCTTCGAACACTGAAGCTTTCTTT. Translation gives CASSPYRSSNTEAFF. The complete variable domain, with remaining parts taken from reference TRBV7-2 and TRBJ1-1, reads GAGVSQSPSNKVTEKGKDVELRCDPISGHTALYWYRQSLGQGLEFLIYFQGNSAPDKSGLPSDRFSAERTGGSVSTLTIQRTQQEDSAVYLCASSPYRSSNTEAFFGQGTRLTVV.